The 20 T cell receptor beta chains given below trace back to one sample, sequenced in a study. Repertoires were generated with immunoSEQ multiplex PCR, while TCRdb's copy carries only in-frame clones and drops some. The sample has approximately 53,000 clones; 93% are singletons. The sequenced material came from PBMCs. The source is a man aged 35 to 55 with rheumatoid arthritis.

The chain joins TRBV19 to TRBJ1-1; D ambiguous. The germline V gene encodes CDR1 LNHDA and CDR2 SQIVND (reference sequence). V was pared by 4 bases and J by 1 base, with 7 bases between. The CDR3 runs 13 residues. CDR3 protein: CASSRSTNTEAFF. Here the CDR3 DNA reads TGTGCCAGTAGTAGGAGTACGAACACTGAAGCTTTCTTT.

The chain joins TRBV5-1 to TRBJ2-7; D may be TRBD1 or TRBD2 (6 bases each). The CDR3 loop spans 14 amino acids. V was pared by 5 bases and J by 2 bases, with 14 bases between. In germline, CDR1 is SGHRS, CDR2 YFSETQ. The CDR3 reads CASSSGALAYEQYF. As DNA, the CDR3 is TGCGCCAGCAGTTCGGGGGCGCTGGCCTACGAGCAGTACTTC.

Written as DNA, the CDR3 is TGTGCCAGCAGCTCCCACAGGATTCCCTACGAGCAGTACTTC. It encodes CASSSHRIPYEQYF. The rearrangement uses TRBV7-9 and TRBJ2-7; D is perhaps TRBD1 (5 bases). V gave up 4 bases and J gave up 2 bases, with 12 bases separating them. CDR1 is SEHNR and CDR2 is FQNEAQ in the germline V gene (reference sequence). The length of the CDR3 is 14 residues. The whole variable domain, remainder taken from reference TRBV7-9 and TRBJ2-7, is DTGVSQNPRHKITKRGQNVTFRCDPISEHNRLYWYRQTLGQGPEFLTYFQNEAQLEKSRLLSDRFSAERPKGSFSTLEIQRTEQGDSAMYLCASSSHRIPYEQYFGPGTRLTVT.

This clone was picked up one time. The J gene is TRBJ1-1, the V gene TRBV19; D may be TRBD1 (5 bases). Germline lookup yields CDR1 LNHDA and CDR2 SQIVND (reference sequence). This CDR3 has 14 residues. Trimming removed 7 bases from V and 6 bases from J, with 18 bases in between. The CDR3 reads CASISQGGFAEAFF. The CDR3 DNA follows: TGTGCCAGTATCAGTCAGGGAGGGTTCGCTGAAGCTTTCTTT.

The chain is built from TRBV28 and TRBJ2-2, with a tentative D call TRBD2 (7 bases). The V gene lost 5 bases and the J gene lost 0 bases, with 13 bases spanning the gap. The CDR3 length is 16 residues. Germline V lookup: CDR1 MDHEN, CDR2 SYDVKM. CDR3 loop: CASSPGGRTNTGELFF. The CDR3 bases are TGTGCCAGCAGTCCGGGGGGCAGAACGAACACCGGGGAGCTGTTTTTT.

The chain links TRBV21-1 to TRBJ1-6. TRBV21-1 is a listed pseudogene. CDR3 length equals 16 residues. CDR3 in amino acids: CASSKPTTRKGSPLHF. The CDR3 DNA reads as TGTGCCAGCAGCAAACCAACTACCCGAAAGGGATCACCCCTCCACTTT.

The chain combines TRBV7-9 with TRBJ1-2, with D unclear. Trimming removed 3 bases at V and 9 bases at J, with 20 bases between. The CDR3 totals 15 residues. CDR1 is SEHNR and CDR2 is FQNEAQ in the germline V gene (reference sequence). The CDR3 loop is CASSFSGAGRTSYTF. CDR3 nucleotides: TGTGCCAGCAGCTTTTCCGGTGCGGGTCGCACTAGCTACACCTTC.

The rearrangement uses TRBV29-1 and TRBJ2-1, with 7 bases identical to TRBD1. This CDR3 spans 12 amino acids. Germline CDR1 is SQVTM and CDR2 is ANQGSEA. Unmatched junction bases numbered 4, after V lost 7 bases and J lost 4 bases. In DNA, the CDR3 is TGCAGCGGGGACAGAGTTTACAATGAGCAGTTCTTC. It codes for CSGDRVYNEQFF.

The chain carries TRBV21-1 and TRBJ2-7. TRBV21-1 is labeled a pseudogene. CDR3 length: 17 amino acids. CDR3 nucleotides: TGTGCCAGCAGCAAAGTAGCTCACAGGAGGAGCTCCTACGAGCAGTACTTC. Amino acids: CASSKVAHRRSSYEQYF.

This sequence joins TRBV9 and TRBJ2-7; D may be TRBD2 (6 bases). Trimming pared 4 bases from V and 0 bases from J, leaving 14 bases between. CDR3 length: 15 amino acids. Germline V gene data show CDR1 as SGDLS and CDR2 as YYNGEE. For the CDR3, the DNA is TGTGCCAGCAGCACAAGTCCTAGCGTCTCCTACGAGCAGTACTTC. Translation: CASSTSPSVSYEQYF. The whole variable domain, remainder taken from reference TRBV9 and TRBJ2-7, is DSGVTQTPKHLITATGQRVTLRCSPRSGDLSVYWYQQSLDQGLQFLIQYYNGEERAKGNILERFSAQQFPDLHSELNLSSLELGDSALYFCASSTSPSVSYEQYFGPGTRLTVT.

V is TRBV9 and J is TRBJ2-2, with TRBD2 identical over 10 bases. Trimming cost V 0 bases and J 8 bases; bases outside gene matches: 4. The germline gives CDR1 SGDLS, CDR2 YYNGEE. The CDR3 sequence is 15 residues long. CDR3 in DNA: TGTGCCAGCAGCGTAGGGGTAGCGGGAGGAGGGGAGCTGTTTTTT. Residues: CASSVGVAGGGELFF.

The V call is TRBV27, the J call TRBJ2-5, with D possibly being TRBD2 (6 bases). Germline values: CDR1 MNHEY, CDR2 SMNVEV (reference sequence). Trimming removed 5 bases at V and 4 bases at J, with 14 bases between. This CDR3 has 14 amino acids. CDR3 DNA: TGTGCCAGCAGTCTTCAACGGCGGGGAGAGACCCAGTACTTC. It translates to CASSLQRRGETQYF.

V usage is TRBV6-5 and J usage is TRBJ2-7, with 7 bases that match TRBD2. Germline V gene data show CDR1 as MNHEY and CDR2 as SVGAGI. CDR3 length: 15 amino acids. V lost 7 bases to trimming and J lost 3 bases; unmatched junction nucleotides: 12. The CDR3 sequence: CASTLAASGLYEQYF. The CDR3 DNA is TGTGCCAGCACCTTAGCGGCTAGCGGACTCTACGAGCAGTACTTC.

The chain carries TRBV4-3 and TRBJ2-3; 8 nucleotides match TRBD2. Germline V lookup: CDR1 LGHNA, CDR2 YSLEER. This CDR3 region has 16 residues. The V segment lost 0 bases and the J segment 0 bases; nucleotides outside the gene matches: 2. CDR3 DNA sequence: TGCGCCAGCAGCCAAGATCGGGAGGGAAGCACAGATACGCAGTATTTT. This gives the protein CASSQDREGSTDTQYF.

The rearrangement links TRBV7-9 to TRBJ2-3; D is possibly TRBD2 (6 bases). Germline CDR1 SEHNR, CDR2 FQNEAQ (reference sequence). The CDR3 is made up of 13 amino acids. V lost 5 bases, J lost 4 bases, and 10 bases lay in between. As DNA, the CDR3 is TGTGCCAGCAGCCTCGGGACTGCAGATACGCAGTATTTT. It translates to CASSLGTADTQYF.

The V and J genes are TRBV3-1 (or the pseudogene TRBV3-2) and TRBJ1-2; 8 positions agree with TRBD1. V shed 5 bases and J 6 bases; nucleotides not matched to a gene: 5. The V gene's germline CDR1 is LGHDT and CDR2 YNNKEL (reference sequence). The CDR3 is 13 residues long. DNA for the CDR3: TGTGCCAGCAGCAAAGGGACAGGAGATGGCTACACCTTC. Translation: CASSKGTGDGYTF.

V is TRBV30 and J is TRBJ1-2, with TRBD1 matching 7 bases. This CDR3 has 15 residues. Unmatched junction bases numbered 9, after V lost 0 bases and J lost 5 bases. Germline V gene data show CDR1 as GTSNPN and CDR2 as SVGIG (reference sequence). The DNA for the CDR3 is TGTGCCTGGAGTGTTGGGCAGGGGGTCCTTTATGGCTACACCTTC. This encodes CAWSVGQGVLYGYTF.

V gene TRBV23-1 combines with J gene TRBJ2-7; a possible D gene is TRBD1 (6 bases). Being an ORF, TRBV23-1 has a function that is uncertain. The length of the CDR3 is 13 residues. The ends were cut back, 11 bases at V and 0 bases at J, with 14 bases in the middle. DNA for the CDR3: TGCGCCTTCGACACAGGGAGCTCCTACGAGCAGTACTTC. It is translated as CAFDTGSSYEQYF.

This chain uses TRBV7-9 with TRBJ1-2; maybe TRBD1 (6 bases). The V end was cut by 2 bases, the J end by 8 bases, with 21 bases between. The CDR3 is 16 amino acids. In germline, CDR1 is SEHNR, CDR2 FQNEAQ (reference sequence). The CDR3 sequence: CASSLIGLTGLEGYTF. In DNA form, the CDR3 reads TGTGCCAGCAGCTTAATCGGATTGACAGGTCTTGAGGGCTACACCTTC.

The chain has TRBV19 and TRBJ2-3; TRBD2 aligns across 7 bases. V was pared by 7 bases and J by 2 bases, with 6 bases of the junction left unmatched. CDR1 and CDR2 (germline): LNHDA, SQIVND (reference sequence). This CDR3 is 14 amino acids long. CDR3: CASTNAGVTDTQYF. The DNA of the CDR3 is TGTGCCAGTACCAACGCGGGGGTCACAGATACGCAGTATTTT.